A single sample gave rise to the 16 T cell receptor beta chains below, sequenced in a study of blood T cell repertoires in COVID-19. Data came from immunoSEQ multiplex PCR; TCRdb stores just in-frame clones and leaves some out. The table includes about 96,000 clones, about 88% detected once. The sample comprised peripheral blood. The receptors were sampled from a woman aged 55 to 70 with acute or convalescent COVID-19.

CDR3 in amino acids: CASSLWAENQPQHF. The DNA of the CDR3 is TGTGCCAGCAGTTTATGGGCAGAGAATCAGCCCCAGCATTTT. V and J are TRBV27 and TRBJ1-5; D not resolved. Germline V gives CDR1 MNHEY, CDR2 SMNVEV (reference sequence). This CDR3 contains 14 residues. With 1 base removed from V and 4 bases from J, the gap between germline ends came to 8 bases.

This clone was recorded only once. The V and J genes are TRBV28 and TRBJ1-3; no clear D. Looked up from germline, CDR1 is MDHEN and CDR2 is SYDVKM. V was cut by 2 bases and J by 4 bases, with 12 bases left in between. CDR3 length: 15 amino acids. DNA for the CDR3: TGTGCCAGCAGTTTAGGAGGGTCGGCCGGAAACACCATATATTTT. Its translation: CASSLGGSAGNTIYF.

This clone was counted a few times. The chain recombines TRBV7-3 with TRBJ2-3; no reliable D call. V was trimmed by 5 bases and J by 2 bases, leaving 11 bases between them. CDR3 length: 14 residues. Germline CDR1 SGHTA, CDR2 FQGTGA. The CDR3 DNA is TGTGCCAGCAGCCCTAACTCTAACACAGATACGCAGTATTTT. Translated, it gives CASSPNSNTDTQYF. Supplemented by reference TRBV7-3 and TRBJ2-3, the full variable domain reads GAGVSQTPSNKVTEKGKYVELRCDPISGHTALYWYRQSLGQGPEFLIYFQGTGAADDSGLPNDRFFAVRPEGSVSTLKIQRTERGDSAVYLCASSPNSNTDTQYFGPGTRLTVL.

This clone was recorded once. The V and J genes are TRBV15 and TRBJ1-2, with 8 bases fitting TRBD1. V was clipped by 5 bases and J by 0 bases; unmatched bases: 2. There are 14 residues in the CDR3. Germline lookup yields CDR1 LNHNV and CDR2 YYDKDF (reference sequence). CDR3 in DNA: TGTGCCACCAGCCGGGACAGGTCTAACTATGGCTACACCTTC. It translates to CATSRDRSNYGYTF. The full variable domain, completed using reference TRBV15 and TRBJ1-2, is DAMVIQNPRYQVTQFGKPVTLSCSQTLNHNVMYWYQQKSSQAPKLLFHYYDKDFNNEADTPDNFQSRRPNTSFCFLDIRSPGLGDTAMYLCATSRDRSNYGYTFGSGTRLTVV.

The rearrangement uses TRBV5-4 and TRBJ2-7, with 9 bases fitting TRBD1. This CDR3 region has 14 residues. Losses at the gene ends were 3 bases for V and 1 base for J; bases not matched to a gene: 2. The germline gives CDR1 SGHNT, CDR2 YYREEE (reference sequence). The CDR3 loop is CASSSGQGSYEQYF. DNA of the CDR3: TGTGCCAGCAGCTCGGGACAGGGATCCTACGAGCAGTACTTC.

The chain carries TRBV10-1 and TRBJ1-5, with 8 bases lining up with TRBD1. Germline CDR1 reads WNHNN; CDR2 reads SYGVQD (reference sequence). Germline trimming cut 8 bases from V and 3 bases from J; bases unmatched to any gene: 33. This CDR3 spans 23 amino acids. CDR3 residues: CASRVSNNDSGQDLTRDNQPQHF. CDR3 DNA: TGCGCCAGCCGGGTCAGCAATAACGATTCGGGACAGGATCTCACCAGGGACAATCAGCCCCAGCATTTT.

The rearrangement links TRBV12-3 or TRBV12-4 to TRBJ2-1; D perhaps matches TRBD1 (5 bases). The CDR3 sequence is 11 residues long. Trimming removed 2 bases at V and 12 bases at J, with 8 bases between. Written as DNA, the CDR3 is TGTGCCAGCAGTTTAAGACAGTTGCAGTTCTTC. As protein: CASSLRQLQFF.

This clone was seen a handful of times. The J gene is TRBJ1-6, the V gene TRBV30, with D perhaps matching TRBD1 (6 bases). The CDR3 is 16 amino acids. Germline CDR1 GTSNPN, CDR2 SVGIG (reference sequence). The V gene lost 0 bases and the J gene lost 7 bases, with 16 bases spanning the gap. CDR3 residues: CAWSVLGGRGNSPLHF. CDR3 DNA sequence: TGTGCCTGGAGTGTCTTGGGTGGCAGGGGCAATTCACCCCTCCACTTT.

The V and J genes are TRBV18 and TRBJ2-1, with 11 bases aligning to TRBD1. Germline lookup yields CDR1 KGHSH and CDR2 LQKENI. The CDR3 loop spans 16 amino acids. With V trimmed by 4 bases and J by 5 bases, 7 bases remained unmatched. The CDR3 protein is CASSLAGTGGHNEQFF. The CDR3 DNA is TGTGCCAGCTCACTCGCCGGGACAGGGGGACACAATGAGCAGTTCTTC.

This rearrangement joins TRBV6-2 or TRBV6-3 to TRBJ1-2; D ambiguous. CDR3 size: 13 residues. Trimming left V 4 bases short and J 3 bases short, with 9 bases between. Germline V gives CDR1 MNHEY, CDR2 SVGEGT. The CDR3 sequence: CASSSRVDYGYTF. The CDR3 nucleotides are TGTGCCAGCAGTTCTCGGGTGGACTATGGCTACACCTTC.

This clone has just a few counts. This chain joins TRBV7-3 and TRBJ2-1; 9 nucleotides align to TRBD2. CDR1 and CDR2 from the germline V gene are SGHTA and FQGTGA. Germline trimming cut 2 bases from V and 7 bases from J; bases unmatched to any gene: 6. The CDR3 spans 15 residues. The CDR3 nucleotides read TGTGCCAGCAGCTTAGAGAGACTAGCGGTTAATGAGCAGTTCTTC. Protein product: CASSLERLAVNEQFF.

This clone has a handful of counts. J is TRBJ1-6 and V is TRBV27; TRBD1 matches 9 bases. Germline CDR1 MNHEY, CDR2 SMNVEV (reference sequence). J was trimmed by 7 bases and V by 6 bases; bases with no gene match: 10. The CDR3 loop spans 16 amino acids. In nucleotides, the CDR3 is TGTGCCAGCAGAACCACAGGGGGCCGACTAAATTCACCCCTCCACTTT. Translating it yields CASRTTGGRLNSPLHF.

The gene calls are TRBV3-1 (or the pseudogene TRBV3-2) and TRBJ2-1, with 9 nucleotides matching TRBD1. Trimming cost V 0 bases and J 2 bases; bases outside gene matches: 5. Germline V gene lookup returns CDR1 LGHDT and CDR2 YNNKEL (reference sequence). CDR3 length equals 17 residues. The CDR3 DNA follows: TGTGCCAGCAGCCAAGAACACAGGGGGCGCCCCTACAATGAGCAGTTCTTC. This sequence encodes CASSQEHRGRPYNEQFF.

The J gene is TRBJ2-5, the V gene TRBV5-4; tentative D call: TRBD1 (5 bases). The germline gives CDR1 SGHNT, CDR2 YYREEE (reference sequence). This CDR3 is built from 15 residues. Trimming removed 0 bases at V and 3 bases at J, with 12 bases between. The CDR3 bases are TGTGCCAGCAGCTTGGGTCCCAGGGCGGAAGAGACCCAGTACTTC. Its translation is CASSLGPRAEETQYF.

This clone occurred once. This chain links TRBV10-3 with TRBJ2-7; possibly TRBD2 for D (6 bases). Germline V gene data show CDR1 as ENHRY and CDR2 as SYGVKD. This CDR3 has 16 residues. Trimming took 3 bases from V and 0 from J, leaving 15 bases between them. The CDR3 here is CAISDSGVGSSYEQYF. CDR3 DNA sequence: TGTGCCATCAGTGACTCGGGAGTGGGGTCCTCCTACGAGCAGTACTTC.

This chain connects TRBV10-3 to TRBJ1-1, with TRBD1 as a possible D gene (5 bases). CDR3 length: 13 amino acids. Trimming left V 3 bases short and J 1 base short, with 6 bases between. The germline V gene encodes CDR1 ENHRY and CDR2 SYGVKD. Written as DNA, the CDR3 is TGTGCCATCAGTGAACAGGCGAACACTGAAGCTTTCTTT. Translated, it gives CAISEQANTEAFF.